Listed here are 15 T cell receptor beta chains from one sample, sequenced in a study of shared clonotypes between healthy human individuals. The repertoire was sequenced with immunoSEQ multiplex PCR; TCRdb's copy has only in-frame clones and lacks some. The sample comprises around 2.1 million clones, about 94% of which are singletons, and over 0.1% rests with the top ten. Sequenced input: naive CD4+ T cells sorted from blood. The subset is: CD45RA+ positively selected. All receptors derive from a man in his late teens or twenties in good health.

The chain carries TRBV28 and TRBJ2-1; D is perhaps TRBD2 (6 bases). The V gene's germline CDR1 is MDHEN and CDR2 SYDVKM. The germline V and J ends were trimmed by 3 bases and 8 bases, with 20 bases remaining between them. The CDR3 contains 16 residues. The CDR3 sequence is CASSLNDWVGGDEQFF. The CDR3 DNA reads TGTGCCAGCAGTTTGAATGATTGGGTAGGAGGGGATGAGCAGTTCTTC.

The rearrangement joins TRBV19 to TRBJ2-1; D is unresolved. Germline assignment: CDR1 LNHDA and CDR2 SQIVND (reference sequence). The CDR3 spans 14 residues. Trimming stripped 2 bases from V and 4 bases from J, with 9 bases between. CDR3 sequence reads: CASSIQDAYNEQFF. DNA for the CDR3: TGTGCCAGTAGTATACAGGACGCGTACAATGAGCAGTTCTTC.

This rearrangement joins TRBV28 to TRBJ1-5, with no clear D. Trimming cost V 6 bases and J 1 base, with 13 bases left between them. This CDR3 is 15 amino acids long. The germline CDR1 and CDR2 sequences are MDHEN and SYDVKM. This CDR3 reads CASSYVRLSNQPQHF. The CDR3 nucleotides are TGTGCCAGCAGCTATGTAAGACTCAGCAATCAGCCCCAGCATTTT.

The chain combines TRBV5-1 with TRBJ2-7, with 7 bases lining up with TRBD1. Germline V gives CDR1 SGHRS, CDR2 YFSETQ. Trimming removed 2 bases from V and 6 bases from J; junction bases left unmatched: 11. The CDR3 has 15 residues. The CDR3 loop is CASSLQRQGSGEQYF. CDR3 nucleotide sequence: TGCGCCAGCAGCTTACAAAGACAGGGTTCGGGCGAGCAGTACTTC.

This chain joins TRBV18 and TRBJ1-4, with 7 bases matching TRBD1. The CDR3 covers 14 residues. From germline, CDR1 is KGHSH and CDR2 LQKENI. J was trimmed by 5 bases and V by 2 bases; bases with no gene match: 2. CDR3 nucleotide sequence: TGTGCCAGCTCACCAGCGACAGGGAATGAAAAACTGTTTTTT. Its translation is CASSPATGNEKLFF.

The chain uses TRBV19 and TRBJ1-5, with 8 bases that match TRBD1. This CDR3 comprises 16 residues. V was clipped by 6 bases and J by 0 bases; unmatched bases: 7. From germline, CDR1 is LNHDA and CDR2 SQIVND (reference sequence). This chain's CDR3 is CASSFRQGSSNQPQHF. The CDR3 DNA reads as TGTGCCAGTAGCTTCCGACAGGGGAGTAGCAATCAGCCCCAGCATTTT.

The chain links TRBV10-3 to TRBJ1-2; D is perhaps TRBD1 (6 bases). The V gene's germline CDR1 is ENHRY and CDR2 SYGVKD. The CDR3 runs 16 residues. V lost 5 bases and J 3 bases, leaving 19 bases between the germline ends. Here the CDR3 reads CAISPQGSSKDYGYTF. The CDR3 DNA reads as TGTGCCATCAGTCCTCAGGGGTCTAGTAAGGACTATGGCTACACCTTC.

The rearrangement joins TRBV29-1 to TRBJ1-2; D uncertain. The CDR3 is 12 amino acids. Germline V lookup: CDR1 SQVTM, CDR2 ANQGSEA. V lost 7 bases to trimming and J lost 2 bases, with 11 bases between them. CDR3 bases: TGCAGCGCCATGCCGGGCAACTATGGCTACACCTTC. Its translation is CSAMPGNYGYTF.

The chain recombines TRBV5-1 with TRBJ1-6; TRBD1 matches at 8 bases. The CDR3 runs 12 residues. Germline lookup yields CDR1 SGHRS and CDR2 YFSETQ. Trimming cost V 4 bases and J 12 bases; bases outside gene matches: 3. CDR3 sequence: CASSEDRGPLHF. Here the CDR3 DNA reads TGCGCCAGCAGCGAAGACAGGGGACCCCTCCACTTT.

Comment on this clone: The junction differs from germline at one of its ends, possibly a read error. V is TRBV20-1 and J is TRBJ2-7, with D uncertain. Per the germline V gene, CDR1 is DFQATT and CDR2 is SNEGSKA (reference sequence). The CDR3 loop spans 11 amino acids. In DNA form, the CDR3 reads TGCAGTGCTCTAACGTCCTTCGAGCAGTACTTC. It is translated as CSALTSFEQYF.

The chain combines TRBV19 with TRBJ1-5; no clear D gene. V lost 0 bases, J lost 6 bases, and 18 bases lay in between. This CDR3 comprises 17 residues. Germline CDR1 reads LNHDA; CDR2 reads SQIVND (reference sequence). The CDR3: CASSIDQDYLGFQPQHF. The CDR3 DNA follows: TGTGCCAGTAGTATAGATCAGGATTATTTGGGGTTTCAGCCCCAGCATTTT.

This sequence joins TRBV6-5 and TRBJ1-5; 9 bases are a match to TRBD1. The CDR3 length is 15 residues. Germline values: CDR1 MNHEY, CDR2 SVGAGI. Trimming removed 6 bases from V and 6 bases from J; junction bases left unmatched: 9. DNA of the CDR3: TGTGCCAGCAGGCGTACCGGGACAGGGATTCAGCCCCAGCATTTT. It is translated as CASRRTGTGIQPQHF.

A note on this clone: The sample contains more than one DNA sequence encoding this CDR3. The chain recombines TRBV5-1 with TRBJ1-2; TRBD1 might be the D (5 bases). The germline V gene has CDR1 SGHRS and CDR2 YFSETQ. V gave up 0 bases and J gave up 2 bases, with 8 bases separating them. This CDR3 spans 14 amino acids. The CDR3 DNA reads TGCGCCAGCAGCTTGGCCCCAGGGAACTATGGCTACACCTTC. This encodes CASSLAPGNYGYTF.

This rearrangement joins TRBV25-1 to TRBJ2-5, with D possibly TRBD1 on 5 matching bases. The germline V gene encodes CDR1 MGHDK and CDR2 SYGVNS. The CDR3 has 15 amino acids. Trimming took off 2 bases at V and 0 bases at J, with 10 bases between the two ends. This CDR3 is CASSEPTEYQETQYF. The CDR3 nucleotides read TGTGCCAGCAGTGAACCGACAGAGTACCAAGAGACCCAGTACTTC.

CDR3 DNA: TGTGCCAGCAGTTACTCGCAAGGGTCGGTCTACAATGAGCAGTTCTTC. It encodes CASSYSQGSVYNEQFF. The chain couples TRBV6-6 to TRBJ2-1; D gene uncertain. CDR1 and CDR2 (germline): MNHNY, SVGAGI (reference sequence). V was clipped by 0 bases and J by 3 bases, with 12 bases between them. CDR3 size: 16 residues.